The 5 T cell receptor beta chains given below trace back to one sample, sequenced in a study of long-term antiretroviral therapy in people with HIV. The libraries were made with immunoSEQ v3.0 at survey level. TCRdb's copy holds only in-frame clones and misses some; the assay was immunoSEQ multiplex PCR. The sample lists 30,000 to 40,000 clones, approximately 75% occurring once. The sample was unsorted PBMCs, taken 3 years after starting antiretroviral therapy. These receptors originate from a man aged 45-65 years with HIV.

This clone has just one count. The gene calls are TRBV16 and TRBJ2-3, with TRBD2 matching over 8 bases. The V segment lost 4 bases and the J segment 1 base; nucleotides outside the gene matches: 7. Germline CDR1 is KGHSY and CDR2 is FQNENV. The CDR3 contains 16 residues. Here the CDR3 DNA reads TGTGCCAGCAGCCGAGGACTAGCAGAGGGCACAGATACGCAGTATTTT. Its protein product is CASSRGLAEGTDTQYF.

The chain links TRBV9 to TRBJ1-1; D gene uncertain. The CDR3 runs 16 residues. Trimming stripped 0 bases from V and 0 bases from J, with 12 bases between. The germline V gene encodes CDR1 SGDLS and CDR2 YYNGEE. The CDR3 sequence: CASSVVPASMNTEAFF. CDR3 nucleotides: TGTGCCAGCAGCGTAGTCCCAGCTAGTATGAACACTGAAGCTTTCTTT.

This clone turned up a few times. V usage is TRBV7-9 and J usage is TRBJ1-5; 8 bases match TRBD1. The CDR3 sequence is 14 residues long. Germline-derived CDR1 and CDR2 are SEHNR and FQNEAQ (reference sequence). The V segment lost 5 bases and the J segment 9 bases; nucleotides outside the gene matches: 9. CDR3 nucleotides: TGTGCCAGCAGCGTGGGACAGGCGAACGGGCCCCAGCATTTT. This codes for CASSVGQANGPQHF.

The CDR3 nucleotides read TGTGCCAGCAGCTTCGGTACTAGCGGATACGGGGAGCTGTTTTTT. This gives the protein CASSFGTSGYGELFF. The rearrangement links TRBV11-3 to TRBJ2-2; TRBD2 aligns across 8 bases. From germline, CDR1 is SGHNT and CDR2 YENEEA. Trimming took 3 bases from V and 7 from J; bases not matched to a gene: 7. This CDR3 comprises 15 residues.

The chain links TRBV5-1 to TRBJ2-3; 15 bases align to TRBD2. The CDR3 is 17 residues long. CDR1 and CDR2 from the germline V gene are SGHRS and YFSETQ. J was trimmed by 4 bases and V by 5 bases; bases with no gene match: 8. CDR3 coding DNA: TGCGCCAGCAGGAGGACTAGCGGGGGGGCTGAGCCAGATACGCAGTATTTT. Protein: CASRRTSGGAEPDTQYF.